This T cell receptor beta chain was captured by sequencing in a study of radiation and T cells in renal cell carcinoma. Time point defined: baseline pretreatment blood. Treatment given: 15 Gy SBRT to primary tumor, nephrectomy 4 weeks later. Germline CDR1 reads PRHDT; CDR2 reads FYEKMQ (reference sequence). The CDR3 runs 16 residues. V was pared by 5 bases and J by 5 bases, with 21 bases between. Only in-frame clones appear in the TCRdb table, and some are missing; sequencing was by immunoSEQ multiplex PCR. This sample yields 130,000 to 150,000 clones, of which less than 90% are seen a single time; about 4.3% belongs to the top ten.

The chain links TRBV13 to TRBJ1-2; D is unclear. The source material was blood, sampled from a patient whose treatment included radiotherapy and nephrectomy. This TCR was recovered from a woman between 65 and 79 years old with renal cell carcinoma. In DNA form, the CDR3 reads TGTGCCAGCAGCGCCCGGCGTATATCGGATGCTTATGGCTACACCTTC. This gives the protein CASSARRISDAYGYTF. The variable domain in full, completed from reference TRBV13 and TRBJ1-2, reads AAGVIQSPRHLIKEKRETATLKCYPIPRHDTVYWYQQGPGQDPQFLISFYEKMQSDKGSIPDRFSAQQFSDYHSELNMSSLELGDSALYFCASSARRISDAYGYTFGSGTRLTVV.